This passage covers 29 T cell receptor beta chains from one sample sequenced in a study of beta chain features in type 1 diabetes. Expressed TCRB transcripts were sequenced, since all the RNA that had been isolated was reverse transcribed. TCRdb's table, derived via immunoSEQ multiplex PCR, lists solely in-frame clones and lacks some. The sample includes about 900,000 clones, about a sixth seen only once; the top ten take around 0.02%. The sequencing input was naive CD4+ T cells from blood. The receptor set was obtained from a woman aged 18-30 years in good health.

V is TRBV9 and J is TRBJ1-2, with a weak D call TRBD1 (6 bases). The CDR3 runs 14 residues. The germline gives CDR1 SGDLS, CDR2 YYNGEE. V was trimmed by 1 base and J by 7 bases, leaving 14 bases between them. The CDR3 nucleotides are TGTGCCAGCAGCGTAACGACGGGGGGCCCTGGCTACACCTTC. The encoded protein is CASSVTTGGPGYTF.

The CDR3 DNA sequence: TGTGCCAGCAGCTTAGGGGTCACTGAAGCTTTCTTT. Translation: CASSLGVTEAFF. This chain connects TRBV7-9 to TRBJ1-1; unclear D gene. Per germline, CDR1 SEHNR and CDR2 FQNEAQ (reference sequence). Trimming removed 1 base from V and 4 bases from J, with 4 bases in between. The CDR3 extends over 12 amino acids.

The CDR3 DNA follows: TGTGCCAGCAGTGAAGAGTTAGGCGGGACAGGTTACTACGAGCAGTACTTC. The encoded protein is CASSEELGGTGYYEQYF. The chain is built from TRBV6-1 and TRBJ2-7, with 8 bases identical to TRBD1. The V segment lost 1 base and the J segment 3 bases; nucleotides outside the gene matches: 11. From germline, CDR1 is MNHNS and CDR2 SASEGT. This CDR3 has 17 amino acids.

Only a few counts were recorded for this clone. The gene calls are TRBV21-1 and TRBJ2-1; TRBD2 reflects the table's D call only, with no check against the DNA. TRBV21-1 is a recognized pseudogene. CDR3 length equals 19 residues. The CDR3 bases are TGTGCCAGCAGCAACCTCGGGGTTGAGGAGAACAGTTCCTACAATGAGCAGTTCTTC. It translates to CASSNLGVEENSSYNEQFF.

This clone was seen a few times. This sequence joins TRBV9 and TRBJ2-7; 7 bases agree with TRBD1. The CDR3 is made up of 14 amino acids. The germline CDR1 and CDR2 sequences are SGDLS and YYNGEE. Trimming took 5 bases from V and 3 from J; bases not matched to a gene: 8. The DNA for the CDR3 is TGTGCCAGCAGGAAACGGGACAGTATCTACGAGCAGTACTTC. Its protein is CASRKRDSIYEQYF.

V and J are TRBV6-1 and TRBJ1-2; TRBD1 matches 11 bases. Germline V gene data show CDR1 as MNHNS and CDR2 as SASEGT. CDR3 length equals 14 residues. The trim removed 1 base at V and 6 bases at J, leaving 1 base unmatched. The CDR3 spells CASSEGTGGDGYTF. Written as DNA, the CDR3 is TGTGCCAGCAGTGAAGGGACAGGGGGCGATGGCTACACCTTC.

This clone was observed a few times. V is TRBV5-1 and J is TRBJ2-5; TRBD1 might be the D (5 bases). Germline V gives CDR1 SGHRS, CDR2 YFSETQ. The V and J ends lost 1 base and 2 bases respectively, with 12 bases between them. There are 15 residues in the CDR3. In DNA, the CDR3 is TGCGCCAGCAGCTTGACTCCGGCAGGGCAAGAGACCCAGTACTTC. Translating gives CASSLTPAGQETQYF.

This clone has just a few counts. This chain uses TRBV7-9 with TRBJ2-5; TRBD1 agrees at 9 bases. The CDR3 length is 15 residues. V was clipped by 3 bases and J by 5 bases; unmatched bases: 7. Looked up from germline, CDR1 is SEHNR and CDR2 is FQNEAQ (reference sequence). This chain's CDR3 is CASSFRTGGAETQYF. In DNA form, the CDR3 reads TGTGCCAGCAGCTTTAGAACAGGGGGCGCGGAGACCCAGTACTTC.

This clone turned up a few times. The CDR3 loop is CASSPGLAGGRETQYF. For the CDR3, the DNA is TGTGCCAGCTCACCCGGACTAGCGGGAGGTCGGGAGACCCAGTACTTC. The genes are TRBV18 and TRBJ2-5; 14 positions match TRBD2. Germline trimming cut 3 bases from V and 5 bases from J; bases unmatched to any gene: 5. Germline V gene data show CDR1 as KGHSH and CDR2 as LQKENI. The CDR3 length is 16 residues.

The chain couples TRBV28 to TRBJ2-1; weak D call: TRBD2 (6 bases). There are 15 residues in the CDR3. The germline gives CDR1 MDHEN, CDR2 SYDVKM. The germline V and J ends were trimmed by 3 bases and 3 bases, with 12 bases remaining between them. The CDR3 DNA reads TGTGCCAGCAGTTTCGGGGGACCCGGCTACAATGAGCAGTTCTTC. It codes for CASSFGGPGYNEQFF.

The V and J genes are TRBV28 and TRBJ2-7; 8 bases fit TRBD1. The germline gives CDR1 MDHEN, CDR2 SYDVKM. This CDR3 region has 15 residues. With V trimmed by 11 bases and J by 12 bases, 24 bases remained unmatched. The CDR3 spells CAVSRDGQGWAGRYF. The CDR3 coding sequence is TGTGCCGTCTCGCGCGACGGACAGGGATGGGCCGGGAGGTACTTC.

This chain joins TRBV27 and TRBJ2-5, with D perhaps matching TRBD1 (5 bases). There are 16 residues in the CDR3. CDR1 MNHEY and CDR2 SMNVEV come from the germline V gene (reference sequence). Trimming pared 2 bases from V and 2 bases from J, leaving 15 bases between. CDR3 nucleotides: TGTGCCAGCAGTTTAAGGGCGGTTAGGGGACAAGAGACCCAGTACTTC. Translated, it gives CASSLRAVRGQETQYF.

This clone was seen more than once but under ten times. The J gene is TRBJ2-1, the V gene TRBV5-4; D not certain. Germline values: CDR1 SGHNT, CDR2 YYREEE (reference sequence). The CDR3 totals 14 residues. With 4 bases removed from V and 8 bases from J, the gap between germline ends came to 16 bases. CDR3 sequence: CASSQVVGVDEQFF. CDR3 coding DNA: TGTGCCAGCAGCCAAGTTGTAGGCGTCGATGAGCAGTTCTTC.

The J gene is TRBJ2-7, the V gene TRBV27; TRBD1 matches at 10 bases. The CDR3 loop spans 18 amino acids. Per germline, CDR1 MNHEY and CDR2 SMNVEV (reference sequence). V shed 5 bases, J shed 2 bases, and the junction held 15 bases outside the gene matches. The CDR3 coding sequence is TGTGCCAGCAGTCCCCGACCAATGACAGGGGGCAAACCCTACGAGCAGTACTTC. This translates into CASSPRPMTGGKPYEQYF.

This clone has only a few counts. The gene calls are TRBV2 and TRBJ1-4; 10 bases agree with TRBD1. CDR1 and CDR2 from the germline V gene are SNHLY and FYNNEI. The CDR3 extends over 13 amino acids. The V segment lost 6 bases and the J segment 6 bases; nucleotides outside the gene matches: 1. The CDR3 nucleotides are TGTGCCAGCAGCGGGACAGGGGATGAAAAACTGTTTTTT. This sequence encodes CASSGTGDEKLFF.

This clone was observed a few times. The chain couples TRBV6-5 to TRBJ2-1; 9 nucleotides agree with TRBD1. Losses at the gene ends were 6 bases for V and 4 bases for J; bases not matched to a gene: 7. From germline, CDR1 is MNHEY and CDR2 SVGAGI. The CDR3 spans 15 residues. CDR3 sequence (DNA): TGTGCCAGCAGGCGTGCCGGGACAGGGTACAATGAGCAGTTCTTC. Translated: CASRRAGTGYNEQFF.

This clone was found a few times. The genes are TRBV2 and TRBJ2-7; 7 bases align to TRBD1. Per germline, CDR1 SNHLY and CDR2 FYNNEI. This CDR3 comprises 13 residues. After removal of 10 bases from V and 0 bases from J, the junction contained 6 bases not matched to a gene. CDR3: CATRQGISYEQYF. For the CDR3, the DNA is TGTGCCACCAGACAGGGCATCTCCTACGAGCAGTACTTC.

This clone has a handful of counts. The same CDR3 can be traced to other DNA sequences in this sample. The rearrangement uses TRBV19 and TRBJ2-5; 11 bases map to TRBD2. The J segment lost 2 bases and the V segment lost 4 bases, leaving 0 bases of the junction unmatched. This CDR3 is built from 14 residues. The germline gives CDR1 LNHDA, CDR2 SQIVND (reference sequence). CDR3: CASSRLAGQETQYF. The DNA for the CDR3 is TGTGCCAGTAGTAGACTAGCGGGACAAGAGACCCAGTACTTC.

This clone was detected a few times. The V call is TRBV4-3, the J call TRBJ1-2; TRBD1 matches at 8 bases. Trimming cost V 4 bases and J 4 bases; bases outside gene matches: 2. Looked up from germline, CDR1 is LGHNA and CDR2 is YSLEER. CDR3 length: 13 amino acids. The CDR3 loop reads CASSRDRGYGYTF. The CDR3 nucleotides are TGCGCCAGCAGCCGAGACAGGGGCTATGGCTACACCTTC.

The V call is TRBV10-3, the J call TRBJ2-7, with D tentatively TRBD1 (5 bases). The V gene lost 7 bases and the J gene lost 5 bases, with 9 bases spanning the gap. Germline V gene data show CDR1 as ENHRY and CDR2 as SYGVKD. The CDR3 covers 11 residues. CDR3 bases: TGTGCCATCAAAGGGGCTAACGAGCAGTACTTC. This translates into CAIKGANEQYF.

This clone has a handful of counts. This chain links TRBV10-3 with TRBJ2-5; D possibly uses TRBD1 or TRBD2 (6 bases each). The germline V gene encodes CDR1 ENHRY and CDR2 SYGVKD. Deletions cut 6 bases from V and 4 bases from J, with 15 bases between. This CDR3 region has 14 residues. Written as DNA, the CDR3 is TGTGCCATCAGCCCCGCTAGGGGGGCAGAGACCCAGTACTTC. Its translation: CAISPARGAETQYF.

This chain links TRBV7-3 with TRBJ2-1, with TRBD2 matching over 9 bases. The CDR3 sequence is 13 residues long. From germline, CDR1 is SGHTA and CDR2 FQGTGA. V lost 6 bases and J lost 6; bases outside the gene matches: 3. DNA of the CDR3: TGTGCCAGCAGTACACTAGCGGGCAATGAGCAGTTCTTC. It yields the protein CASSTLAGNEQFF.

A few counts support this clone. The gene calls are TRBV18 and TRBJ1-5; D is possibly TRBD1 (6 bases). Deletions cut 6 bases from V and 3 bases from J, with 12 bases between. The CDR3 covers 14 residues. Germline V CDR1 and CDR2: KGHSH, LQKENI. CDR3 sequence: CASSLTGDNQPQHF. Written as DNA, the CDR3 is TGTGCCAGCTCCCTGACAGGAGACAATCAGCCCCAGCATTTT. The entire variable domain, with the rest obtained from reference TRBV18 and TRBJ1-5, is as follows: NAGVMQNPRHLVRRRGQEARLRCSPMKGHSHVYWYRQLPEEGLKFMVYLQKENIIDESGMPKERFSAEFPKEGPSILRIQQVVRGDSAAYFCASSLTGDNQPQHFGDGTRLSIL.

This clone has a handful of counts. Distinct nucleotide sequences in the sample also encode this CDR3. The chain couples TRBV7-2 to TRBJ2-3, with unresolved D. In germline, CDR1 is SGHTA, CDR2 FQGNSA. The CDR3 runs to 12 residues. V lost 3 bases and J 2 bases, leaving 3 bases between the germline ends. This CDR3 is CASSFFTDTQYF. The CDR3 coding sequence is TGTGCCAGCAGCTTCTTCACAGATACGCAGTATTTT.

The rearrangement uses TRBV19 and TRBJ2-7; possible D gene TRBD2, 5 bases. Trimming cost V 6 bases and J 4 bases, with 7 bases left between them. The germline CDR1 and CDR2 sequences are LNHDA and SQIVND (reference sequence). This CDR3 spans 11 amino acids. This chain's CDR3 is CASSRGYEQYF. Here the CDR3 DNA reads TGTGCCAGTAGCCGCGGGTACGAGCAGTACTTC.

This clone was found a few times. The rearrangement links TRBV7-2 to TRBJ2-1, with 9 bases aligning to TRBD2. The CDR3 sequence is 17 residues long. Germline lookup yields CDR1 SGHTA and CDR2 FQGNSA. The junction had 7 bases not matched to a gene; V was cut back by 1 base and J by 3 bases. CDR3 sequence (DNA): TGTGCCAGCAGCTTAGTCATAGCGGGAGAGGACTACAATGAGCAGTTCTTC. Its translation is CASSLVIAGEDYNEQFF. The complete variable domain, with remaining parts taken from reference TRBV7-2 and TRBJ2-1, reads GAGVSQSPSNKVTEKGKDVELRCDPISGHTALYWYRQSLGQGLEFLIYFQGNSAPDKSGLPSDRFSAERTGGSVSTLTIQRTQQEDSAVYLCASSLVIAGEDYNEQFFGPGTRLTVL.

This clone has a handful of counts. This chain uses TRBV6-5 with TRBJ2-7, with D uncertain. CDR1 and CDR2 from the germline V gene are MNHEY and SVGAGI. V gave up 0 bases and J gave up 5 bases, with 8 bases separating them. The CDR3 contains 13 residues. The CDR3, as DNA: TGTGCCAGCAGTTACTCGATGGCGGACGAGCAGTACTTC. This translates into CASSYSMADEQYF.

The chain is built from TRBV9 and TRBJ2-7; D is ambiguous. The CDR3 contains 16 residues. Germline V gene sequence: CDR1 SGDLS, CDR2 YYNGEE. Between the trimmed V and J ends, which lost 4 bases and 2 bases, there was a span of 19 bases. The CDR3 region has the DNA TGTGCCAGCAGCTCATCGCACACCTCTACCCCCTACGAGCAGTACTTC. The encoded protein is CASSSSHTSTPYEQYF.

The chain recombines TRBV25-1 with TRBJ2-7, with D possibly matching TRBD1 (6 bases). V shed 1 base and J shed 1 base, with 14 bases lying between them. Per germline, CDR1 MGHDK and CDR2 SYGVNS. The CDR3 length is 16 residues. In DNA form, the CDR3 reads TGTGCCAGCAGTGAATTCGGCAGGGGTCGTTCCTACGAGCAGTACTTC. This encodes CASSEFGRGRSYEQYF.